This T cell receptor beta chain was sequenced during a study of shared clonotypes between healthy human individuals. Original data processing: ImmunoSEQ supplied junction-only sequences lacking quality scores, so filtering was different. This table comes from immunoSEQ multiplex PCR, and its TCRdb copy is limited to in-frame clones, with some not included. That table gives V, J and clone size, and the DNA gave D and trimming. Among 950,000 to 1,300,000 clones listed, roughly 75% were seen once. The study, taken as a whole, reports: Naive subsets usually exceeded memory subsets in estimated richness.

V lost 3 bases and J lost 1, with 6 bases in between. This CDR3 has 13 amino acids. Germline-derived CDR1 and CDR2 are LGHNT and FRNRAP. Remarks on this clone: Its cognate antigen is unknown.

This TCR came from a young man in good health. The chain couples TRBV12-5 to TRBJ2-5, with D perhaps TRBD2 (5 bases). The sample was memory CD4+ T cells sorted from blood. The sample's subset: CD45RA-negative fraction. In nucleotides, the CDR3 is TGTGCTAGTGGTTTAGGAGGCCAAGAGACCCAGTACTTC. This translates into CASGLGGQETQYF.